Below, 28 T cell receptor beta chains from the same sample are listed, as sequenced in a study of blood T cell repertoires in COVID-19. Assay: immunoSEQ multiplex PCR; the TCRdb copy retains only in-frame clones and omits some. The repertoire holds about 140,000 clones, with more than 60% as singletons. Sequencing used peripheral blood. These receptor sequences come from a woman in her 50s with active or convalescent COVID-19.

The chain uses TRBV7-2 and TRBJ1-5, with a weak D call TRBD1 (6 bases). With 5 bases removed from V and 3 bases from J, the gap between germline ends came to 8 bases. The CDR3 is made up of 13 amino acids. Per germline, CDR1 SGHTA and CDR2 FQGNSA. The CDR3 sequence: CASSGQLNQPQHF. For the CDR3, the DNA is TGTGCCAGCAGCGGACAGCTCAATCAGCCCCAGCATTTT.

CDR3 residues: CASSRGGTPGARDEQYF. The CDR3 nucleotides read TGTGCCAGCTCAAGGGGAGGGACTCCCGGGGCACGGGACGAGCAGTACTTC. This chain joins TRBV18 and TRBJ2-7; TRBD2 matches 7 bases. CDR1 is KGHSH, CDR2 LQKENI, per germline. J was trimmed by 5 bases and V by 5 bases; bases with no gene match: 18. The CDR3 contains 17 residues.

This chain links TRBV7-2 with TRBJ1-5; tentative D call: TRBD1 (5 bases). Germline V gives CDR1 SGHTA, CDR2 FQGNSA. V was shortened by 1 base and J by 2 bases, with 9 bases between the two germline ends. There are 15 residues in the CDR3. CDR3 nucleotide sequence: TGTGCCAGCAGCTTAGGGGGCTCCGGCAATCAGCCCCAGCATTTT. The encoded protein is CASSLGGSGNQPQHF.

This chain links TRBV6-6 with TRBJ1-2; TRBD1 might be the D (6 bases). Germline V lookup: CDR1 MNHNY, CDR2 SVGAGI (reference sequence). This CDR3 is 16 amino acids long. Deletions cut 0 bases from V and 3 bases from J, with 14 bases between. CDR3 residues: CASSYSAPDRHYGYTF. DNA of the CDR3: TGTGCCAGCAGTTACTCCGCTCCCGACAGGCACTATGGCTACACCTTC.

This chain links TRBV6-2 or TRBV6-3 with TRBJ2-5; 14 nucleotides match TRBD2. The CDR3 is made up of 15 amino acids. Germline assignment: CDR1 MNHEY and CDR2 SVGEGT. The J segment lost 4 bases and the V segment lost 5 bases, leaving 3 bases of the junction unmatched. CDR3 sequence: CASSTGLAGGETQYF. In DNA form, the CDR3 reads TGTGCCAGCAGTACCGGACTAGCGGGAGGAGAGACCCAGTACTTC.

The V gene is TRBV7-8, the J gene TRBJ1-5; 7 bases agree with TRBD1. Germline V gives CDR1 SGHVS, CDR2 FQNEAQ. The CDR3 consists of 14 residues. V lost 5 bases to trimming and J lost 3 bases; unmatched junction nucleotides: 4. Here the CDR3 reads CASSPTGNNQPQHF. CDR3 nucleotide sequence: TGTGCCAGCAGCCCGACAGGGAACAATCAGCCCCAGCATTTT.

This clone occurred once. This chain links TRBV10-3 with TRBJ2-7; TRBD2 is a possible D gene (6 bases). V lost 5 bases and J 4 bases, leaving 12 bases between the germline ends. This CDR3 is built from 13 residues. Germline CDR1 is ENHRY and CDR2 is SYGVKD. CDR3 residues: CAISRDAGYEQYF. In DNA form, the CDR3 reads TGTGCCATCAGTCGGGACGCGGGGTACGAGCAGTACTTC.

CDR3 in DNA: TGCAGCGTTGATGGGGAGGCACCCAACACTGAAGCTTTCTTT. Encoded protein: CSVDGEAPNTEAFF. The rearrangement joins TRBV29-1 to TRBJ1-1; D unclear. V lost 3 bases to trimming and J lost 2 bases, with 13 bases between them. There are 14 residues in the CDR3. Germline values: CDR1 SQVTM, CDR2 ANQGSEA. The full variable domain, in which reference TRBV29-1 and TRBJ1-1 provide the parts outside the CDR3, is SAVISQKPSRDICQRGTSLTIQCQVDSQVTMMFWYRQQPGQSLTLIATANQGSEATYESGFVIDKFPISRPNLTFSTLTVSNMSPEDSSIYLCSVDGEAPNTEAFFGQGTRLTVV.

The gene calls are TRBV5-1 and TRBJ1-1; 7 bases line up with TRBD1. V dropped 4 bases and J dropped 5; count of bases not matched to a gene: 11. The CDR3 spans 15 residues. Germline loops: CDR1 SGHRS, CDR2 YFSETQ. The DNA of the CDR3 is TGCGCCAGCAGCCCCGCCCGGATGACAGGGACTGAAGCTTTCTTT. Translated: CASSPARMTGTEAFF.

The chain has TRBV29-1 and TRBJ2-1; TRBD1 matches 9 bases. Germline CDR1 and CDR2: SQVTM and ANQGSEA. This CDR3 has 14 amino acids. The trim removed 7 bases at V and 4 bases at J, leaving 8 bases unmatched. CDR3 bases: TGCAGCGGGGGGGGACAGGGCTTATACAATGAGCAGTTCTTC. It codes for CSGGGQGLYNEQFF.

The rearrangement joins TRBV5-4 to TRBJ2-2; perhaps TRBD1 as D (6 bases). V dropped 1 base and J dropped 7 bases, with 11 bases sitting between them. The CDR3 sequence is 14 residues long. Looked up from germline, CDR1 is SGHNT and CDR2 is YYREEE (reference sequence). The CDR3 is CASSLTGSHGELFF. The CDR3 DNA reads TGTGCCAGCAGCTTGACAGGGTCGCACGGGGAGCTGTTTTTT.

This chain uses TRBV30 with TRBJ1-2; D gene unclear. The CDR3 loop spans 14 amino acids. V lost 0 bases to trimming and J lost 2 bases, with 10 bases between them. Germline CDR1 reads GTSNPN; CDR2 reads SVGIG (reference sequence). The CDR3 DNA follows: TGTGCCTGGAGTGTACTTGGGCAGAACTATGGCTACACCTTC. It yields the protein CAWSVLGQNYGYTF.

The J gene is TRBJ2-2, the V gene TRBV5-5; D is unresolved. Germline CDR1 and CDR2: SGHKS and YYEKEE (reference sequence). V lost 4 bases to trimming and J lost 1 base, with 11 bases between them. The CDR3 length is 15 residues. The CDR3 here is CASSPRSGNTGELFF. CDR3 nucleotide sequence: TGTGCCAGCAGCCCGCGCTCCGGGAACACCGGGGAGCTGTTTTTT. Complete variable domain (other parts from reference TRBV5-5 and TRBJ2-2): DAGVTQSPTHLIKTRGQQVTLRCSPISGHKSVSWYQQVLGQGPQFIFQYYEKEERGRGNFPDRFSARQFPNYSSELNVNALLLGDSALYLCASSPRSGNTGELFFGEGSRLTVL.

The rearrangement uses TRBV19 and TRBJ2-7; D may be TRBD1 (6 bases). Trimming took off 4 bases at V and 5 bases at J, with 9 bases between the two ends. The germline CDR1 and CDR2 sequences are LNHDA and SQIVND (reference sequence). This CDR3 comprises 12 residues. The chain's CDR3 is CASSTRGDEQYF. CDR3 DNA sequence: TGTGCCAGTAGTACCAGGGGCGACGAGCAGTACTTC.

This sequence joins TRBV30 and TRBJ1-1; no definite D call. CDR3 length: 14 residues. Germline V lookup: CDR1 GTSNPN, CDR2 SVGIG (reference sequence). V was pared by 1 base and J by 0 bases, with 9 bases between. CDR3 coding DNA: TGTGCCTGGAGTGCCCTGAGTGTGAACACTGAAGCTTTCTTT. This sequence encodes CAWSALSVNTEAFF.

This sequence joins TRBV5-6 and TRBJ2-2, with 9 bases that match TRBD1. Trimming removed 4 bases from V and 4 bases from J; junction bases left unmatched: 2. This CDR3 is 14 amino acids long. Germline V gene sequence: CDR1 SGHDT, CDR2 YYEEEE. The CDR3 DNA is TGTGCCAGCAGCCGGACAGGGGCCACCGGGGAGCTGTTTTTT. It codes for CASSRTGATGELFF.

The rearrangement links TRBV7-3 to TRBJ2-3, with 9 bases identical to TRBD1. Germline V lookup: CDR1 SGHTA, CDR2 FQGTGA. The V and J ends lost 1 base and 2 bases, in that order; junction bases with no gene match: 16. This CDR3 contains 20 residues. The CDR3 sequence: CASSLNPHVPGTGNTDTQYF. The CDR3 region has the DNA TGTGCCAGCAGCTTAAATCCCCACGTACCCGGGACAGGGAACACAGATACGCAGTATTTT.

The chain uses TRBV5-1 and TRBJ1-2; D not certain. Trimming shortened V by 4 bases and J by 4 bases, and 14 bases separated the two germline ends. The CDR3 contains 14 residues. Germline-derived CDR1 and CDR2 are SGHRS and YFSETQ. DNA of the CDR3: TGCGCCAGCAGCCAACGACAATCTGGCTATGGCTACACCTTC. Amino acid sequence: CASSQRQSGYGYTF.

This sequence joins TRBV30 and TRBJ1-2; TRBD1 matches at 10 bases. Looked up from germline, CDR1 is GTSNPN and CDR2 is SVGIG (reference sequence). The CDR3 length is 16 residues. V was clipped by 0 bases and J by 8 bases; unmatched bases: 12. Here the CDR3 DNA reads TGTGCCTGGAGTGTACGGGACAGGGGATCGGTCAGGGGCTACACCTTC. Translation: CAWSVRDRGSVRGYTF.

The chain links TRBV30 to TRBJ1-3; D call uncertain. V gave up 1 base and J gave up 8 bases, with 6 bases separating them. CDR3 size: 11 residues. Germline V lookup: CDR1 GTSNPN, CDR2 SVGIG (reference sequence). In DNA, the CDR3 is TGTGCCTGGAGTGGTCCCGACACCATATATTTT. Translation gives CAWSGPDTIYF.

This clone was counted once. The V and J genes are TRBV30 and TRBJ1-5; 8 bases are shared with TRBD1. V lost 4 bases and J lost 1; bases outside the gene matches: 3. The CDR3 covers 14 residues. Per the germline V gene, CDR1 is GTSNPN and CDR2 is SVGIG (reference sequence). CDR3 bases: TGTGCCTGGATTCCAGGGGGCAGCAATCAGCCCCAGCATTTT. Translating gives CAWIPGGSNQPQHF.

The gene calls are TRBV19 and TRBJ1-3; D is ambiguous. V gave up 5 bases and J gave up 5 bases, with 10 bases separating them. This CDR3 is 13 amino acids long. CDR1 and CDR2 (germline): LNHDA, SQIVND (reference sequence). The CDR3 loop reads CASSAGRRNTIYF. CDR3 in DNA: TGTGCCAGTAGTGCGGGCAGGCGAAACACCATATATTTT. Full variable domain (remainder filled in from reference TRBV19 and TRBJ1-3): DGGITQSPKYLFRKEGQNVTLSCEQNLNHDAMYWYRQDPGQGLRLIYYSQIVNDFQKGDIAEGYSVSREKKESFPLTVTSAQKNPTAFYLCASSAGRRNTIYFGEGSWLTVV.

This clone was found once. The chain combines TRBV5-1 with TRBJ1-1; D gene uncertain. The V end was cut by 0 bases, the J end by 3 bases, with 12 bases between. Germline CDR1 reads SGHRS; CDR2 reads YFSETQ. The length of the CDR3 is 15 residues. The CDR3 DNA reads TGCGCCAGCAGCTTGGGGGTCGCGGGGTACACTGAAGCTTTCTTT. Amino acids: CASSLGVAGYTEAFF. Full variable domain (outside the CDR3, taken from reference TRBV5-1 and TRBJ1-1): KAGVTQTPRYLIKTRGQQVTLSCSPISGHRSVSWYQQTPGQGLQFLFEYFSETQRNKGNFPGRFSGRQFSNSRSEMNVSTLELGDSALYLCASSLGVAGYTEAFFGQGTRLTVV.

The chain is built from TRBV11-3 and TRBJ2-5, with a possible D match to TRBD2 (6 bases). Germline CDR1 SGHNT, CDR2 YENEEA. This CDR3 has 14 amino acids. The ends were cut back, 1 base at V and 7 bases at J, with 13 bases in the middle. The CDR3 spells CASSLGYRDSTQYF. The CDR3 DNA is TGTGCCAGCAGCTTAGGGTATCGGGACTCGACCCAGTACTTC.

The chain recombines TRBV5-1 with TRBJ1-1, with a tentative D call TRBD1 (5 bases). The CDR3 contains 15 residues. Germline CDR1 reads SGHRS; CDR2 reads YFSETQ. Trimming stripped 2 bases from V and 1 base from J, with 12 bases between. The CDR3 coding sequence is TGCGCCAGCAGCTTAGAGGCAGGGCGGAACACTGAAGCTTTCTTT. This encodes CASSLEAGRNTEAFF.

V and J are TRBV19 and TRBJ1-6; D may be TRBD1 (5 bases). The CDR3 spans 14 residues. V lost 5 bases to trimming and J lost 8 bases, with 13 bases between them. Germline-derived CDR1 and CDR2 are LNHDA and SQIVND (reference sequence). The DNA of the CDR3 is TGTGCCAGTAGTCCCCAGGGAAGTCATTCACCCCTCCACTTT. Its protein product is CASSPQGSHSPLHF.

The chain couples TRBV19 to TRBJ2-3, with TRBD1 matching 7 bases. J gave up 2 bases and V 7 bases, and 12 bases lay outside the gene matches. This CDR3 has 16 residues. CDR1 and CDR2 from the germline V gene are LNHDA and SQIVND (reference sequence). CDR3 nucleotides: TGTGCCAGTAAACGAGAGGACAGGACATTCACAGATACGCAGTATTTT. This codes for CASKREDRTFTDTQYF. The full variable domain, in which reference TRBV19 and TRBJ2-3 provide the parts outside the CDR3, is DGGITQSPKYLFRKEGQNVTLSCEQNLNHDAMYWYRQDPGQGLRLIYYSQIVNDFQKGDIAEGYSVSREKKESFPLTVTSAQKNPTAFYLCASKREDRTFTDTQYFGPGTRLTVL.

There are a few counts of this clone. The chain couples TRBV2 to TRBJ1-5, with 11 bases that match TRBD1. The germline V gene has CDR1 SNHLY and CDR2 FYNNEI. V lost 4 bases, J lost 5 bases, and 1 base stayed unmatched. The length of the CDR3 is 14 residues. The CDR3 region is CASSADRGHQPQHF. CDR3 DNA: TGTGCCAGCAGTGCGGACAGGGGGCATCAGCCCCAGCATTTT.